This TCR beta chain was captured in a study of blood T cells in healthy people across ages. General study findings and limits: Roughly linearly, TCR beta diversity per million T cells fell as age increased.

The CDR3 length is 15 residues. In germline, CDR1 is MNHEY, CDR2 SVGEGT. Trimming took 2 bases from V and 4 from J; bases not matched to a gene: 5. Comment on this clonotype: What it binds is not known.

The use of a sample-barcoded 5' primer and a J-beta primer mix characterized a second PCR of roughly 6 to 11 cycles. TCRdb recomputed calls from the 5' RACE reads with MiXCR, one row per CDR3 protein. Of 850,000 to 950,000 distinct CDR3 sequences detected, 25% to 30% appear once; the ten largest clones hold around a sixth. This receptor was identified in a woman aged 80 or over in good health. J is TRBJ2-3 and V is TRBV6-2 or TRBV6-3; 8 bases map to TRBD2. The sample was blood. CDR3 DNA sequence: TGTGCCAGCAGTTACCAGCGGGGGATATCAGATACGCAGTATTTT. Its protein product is CASSYQRGISDTQYF.